This T cell receptor beta chain was identified during a study of cytomegalovirus exposure and HLA in healthy donors (dated 2017 in TCRdb). Background on the whole study: According to a later analysis, the approximately 130 validation repertoires were produced on the same platform as the 666 repertoires of the first cohort. Besides the first cohort of more than 650 subjects, a separate validation cohort made up of about 120 different subjects was used. The study was designed to test whether signatures of past pathogen exposure could be identified by cataloging public T cell receptors. To predict cytomegalovirus infection status, the study combined high-throughput TCR immunosequencing, statistical association of individual TCRs with disease status, and machine learning.

Separate from the approximately 700-subject first cohort, the validation cohort of some 130 subjects was the group to which the donors belonged. Library creation used the immunoSEQ multiplex PCR assay. In the source study's methods: A statistical classification framework was built to diagnose cytomegalovirus status from the catalog of TCR beta chain sequences. Sourced from immuneACCESS, this table was stored by TCRdb with only in-frame sequences that have V and J called. A share of the clones is absent; for the studies checked, an unresolved V gene accounts for under half, and the remainder has no known explanation. V, J and clone size are taken as reported in that table, and D and trimming were inferred from the DNA itself. A total of tens of thousands of clones appear in this sample, around 94% of them only once. Of the sample, 3.2% is held by the ten largest clones. Findings and caveats that apply to the study as a whole: The classifier was reported to diagnose cytomegalovirus status with high specificity and sensitivity in both the original cohort and the validation cohort. A total of roughly 160 TCR beta chains were listed by the study as associated with cytomegalovirus. Of the cluster scores, approximately 95% were above 0 in a later analysis, which found that TCRs clustered in the first cohort also tended to co-occur in the 120 or so validation repertoires. Across donors, most TCR sequences were observed very rarely, whereas some public TCRs were present in many individuals. A later analysis had no HLA typing for the validation cohort, so co-occurrence there was scored across all 130 or so repertoires. The authors suggested that the approach could potentially be extended to other disease states and immunological phenotypes. In vitro tests confirmed that a few of the cytomegalovirus-associated TCR beta chains recognize cytomegalovirus antigens.

As concerns this clone: Its antigen target is currently unknown. Per-nucleotide qualities are absent, and no much larger clonotype sits a single base away.

There are 15 amino acids in the CDR3, from cysteine to phenylalanine inclusive. Kept here is only the CDR3 DNA, which spans 45 bases and is read in frame from base 1. The germline V gene (reference sequence) yields MNHEY for CDR1 and SMNVEV for CDR2. Trimming removed 5 bases from V and 4 bases from J; the gene matches leave 8 bases unexplained. The chain couples TRBV27 to TRBJ1-2, and 9 bases in between align with TRBD1. The sample comprised PBMCs. The TCR comes from a young woman in good health and CMV-seropositive. The CDR3 reads CASSTRTGGRYGYTF. The DNA reads as follows: TGTGCCAGCAGTACCCGTACAGGGGGCCGCTATGGCTACACCTTC.